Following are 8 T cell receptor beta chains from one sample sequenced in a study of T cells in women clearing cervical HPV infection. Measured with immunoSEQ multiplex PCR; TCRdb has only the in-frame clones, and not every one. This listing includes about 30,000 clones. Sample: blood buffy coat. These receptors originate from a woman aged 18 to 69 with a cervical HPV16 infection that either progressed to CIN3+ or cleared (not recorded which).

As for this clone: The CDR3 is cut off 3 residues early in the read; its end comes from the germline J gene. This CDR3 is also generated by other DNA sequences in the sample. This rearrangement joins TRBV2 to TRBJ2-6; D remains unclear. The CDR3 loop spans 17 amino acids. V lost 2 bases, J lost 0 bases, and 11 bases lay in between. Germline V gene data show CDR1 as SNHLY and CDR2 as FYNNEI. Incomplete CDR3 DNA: TGTGCCAGCAGTGAACAGTCCCACTACTCTGGGGCCAACGTC. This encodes CASSEQSHYSGANV. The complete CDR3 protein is CASSEQSHYSGANVLTF.

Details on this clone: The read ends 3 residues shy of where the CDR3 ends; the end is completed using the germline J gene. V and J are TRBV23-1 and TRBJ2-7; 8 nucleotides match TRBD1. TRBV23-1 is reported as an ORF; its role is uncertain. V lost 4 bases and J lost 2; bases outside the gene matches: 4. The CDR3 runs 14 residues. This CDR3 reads CASSRGQGAYEQYF. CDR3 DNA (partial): TGCGCCAGCAGTCGAGGACAGGGAGCCTACGAG.

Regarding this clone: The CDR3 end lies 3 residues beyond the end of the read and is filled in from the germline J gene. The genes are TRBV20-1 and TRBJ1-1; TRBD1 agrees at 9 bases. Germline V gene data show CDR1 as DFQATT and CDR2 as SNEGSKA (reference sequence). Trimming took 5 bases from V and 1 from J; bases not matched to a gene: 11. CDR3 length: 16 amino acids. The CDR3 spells CSALRGTGKENTEAFF. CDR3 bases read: TGCAGTGCTCTAAGGGGGACAGGGAAAGAGAACACTGAA.

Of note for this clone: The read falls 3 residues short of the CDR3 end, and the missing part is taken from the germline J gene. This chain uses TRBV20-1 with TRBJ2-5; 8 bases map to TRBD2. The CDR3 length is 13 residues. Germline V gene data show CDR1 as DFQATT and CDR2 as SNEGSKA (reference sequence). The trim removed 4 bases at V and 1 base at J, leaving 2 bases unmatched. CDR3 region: CSAIAGSQETQYF. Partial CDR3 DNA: TGCAGTGCTATAGCGGGGAGCCAAGAGACC.

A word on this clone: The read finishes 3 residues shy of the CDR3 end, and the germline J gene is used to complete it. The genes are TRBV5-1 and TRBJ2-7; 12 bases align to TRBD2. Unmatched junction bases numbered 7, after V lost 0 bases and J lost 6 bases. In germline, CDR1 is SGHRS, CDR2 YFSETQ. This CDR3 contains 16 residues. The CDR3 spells CASSLAGLAGLSEQYF. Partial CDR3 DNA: TGCGCCAGCAGCTTGGCCGGACTAGCGGGGCTCTCCGAG. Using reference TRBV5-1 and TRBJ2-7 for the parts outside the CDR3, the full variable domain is KAGVTQTPRYLIKTRGQQVTLSCSPISGHRSVSWYQQTPGQGLQFLFEYFSETQRNKGNFPGRFSGRQFSNSRSEMNVSTLELGDSALYLCASSLAGLAGLSEQYFGPGTRLTVT.

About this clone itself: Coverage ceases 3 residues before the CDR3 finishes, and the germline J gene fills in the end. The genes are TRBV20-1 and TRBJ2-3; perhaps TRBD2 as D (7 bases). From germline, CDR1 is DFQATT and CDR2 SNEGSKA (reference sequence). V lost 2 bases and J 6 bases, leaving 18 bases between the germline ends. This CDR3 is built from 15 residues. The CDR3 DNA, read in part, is TGCAGTGCTAGAAGGGGGGGGCCCAACTTGGATACG. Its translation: CSARRGGPNLDT. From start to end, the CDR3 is CSARRGGPNLDTQYF.

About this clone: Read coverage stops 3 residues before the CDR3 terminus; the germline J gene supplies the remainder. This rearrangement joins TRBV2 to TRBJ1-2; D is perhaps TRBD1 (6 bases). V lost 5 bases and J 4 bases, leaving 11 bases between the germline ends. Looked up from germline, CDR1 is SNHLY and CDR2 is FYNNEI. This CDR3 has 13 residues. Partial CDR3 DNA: TGTGCCAGCAGTCCGGACAGATTCTATGGC. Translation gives CASSPDRFYG. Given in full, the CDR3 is CASSPDRFYGYTF.

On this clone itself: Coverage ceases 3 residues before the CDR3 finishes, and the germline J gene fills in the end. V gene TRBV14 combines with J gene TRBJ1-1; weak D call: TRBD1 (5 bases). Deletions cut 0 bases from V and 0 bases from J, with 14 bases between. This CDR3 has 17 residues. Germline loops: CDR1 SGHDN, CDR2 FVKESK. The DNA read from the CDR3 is TGTGCCAGCAGCCAAGATTTTGGGGGGGGACTGAACACTGAA. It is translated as CASSQDFGGGLNTE. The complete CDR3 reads CASSQDFGGGLNTEAFF.